This T cell receptor (beta chain) was observed in a study of Ad26.COV2.S vaccination and SARS-CoV-2 variants. Overall study: Ad26.COV2.S, an intramuscular injection, was given once or twice 56 days apart.

The length of the CDR3 is 15 residues. Germline V gene lookup returns CDR1 SNHLY and CDR2 FYNNEI. Trimming shortened V by 4 bases and J by 2 bases, and 11 bases separated the two germline ends. Documented treatment: over 15 received Ad26.COV2.S at low or high dose, single or two shots; 5 received placebo; per-sample allocation not given. On day 63 after the first injection, vaccine and placebo recipients gave samples. Only in-frame clones appear in the TCRdb table, and some are missing; sequencing was by immunoSEQ multiplex PCR. The sample contains about 460,000 clones, about nine tenths of which appear only once.

The V call is TRBV2, the J call TRBJ2-2; no firm D call. The clonotype was recovered from a person between 18 and 60 years old who received the Ad26.COV2.S COVID-19 vaccine or a placebo. The sequences come from peripheral blood, collected in a trial of Ad26.COV2.S vaccine versus placebo. Here the CDR3 reads CASSVAGINTGELFF. The CDR3 nucleotides are TGTGCCAGCAGTGTGGCAGGAATTAACACCGGGGAGCTGTTTTTT.